The clone carrying this T cell receptor beta chain was counted a few times. Individual cDNA molecules each carried unique molecular identifiers attached by the library. As processed by the authors: Sample-level TCR yields exhibited a median of around 90,000, with a range of roughly 23,224 to 750,000. MiXCR, run by TCRdb on the RACE reads, gives a single entry per CDR3 protein. V and J calls and clone size were set by TCRdb, not the authors. This table has about 110,000 distinct CDR3 sequences, approximately 11% appearing once. Time point of the sample: patch test 1, 2 weeks after DPC sensitization. Noted treatment: therapeutic diphenylcyclopropenone sensitization with weekly scalp DPC. Germline V gene sequence: CDR1 SQVTM, CDR2 ANQGSEA. Trimming shortened V by 4 bases and J by 0 bases, and 7 bases separated the two germline ends. The CDR3 length is 12 residues. This entry comes from a study of human T cells and chemical hapten exposure.

The origin of this receptor is a woman between 40 and 55 years old with alopecia areata. Some clones in this sample may be carry-over from other donors' samples. The input for sequencing was whole blood, taken in connection with sensitization to the hapten diphenylcyclopropenone (DPC). V usage is TRBV29-1 and J usage is TRBJ2-7; no reliable D call. The DNA of the CDR3 is TGCAGCGTTGTGTCAGGCTCCTACGAGCAGTACTTC. It yields the protein CSVVSGSYEQYF.